Only a few counts were recorded for the clone carrying this T cell receptor beta chain. Its antigen is not identified. Preparation of the TCRbeta library involved a method that used unique molecular identifiers. In TCRdb, the PCR reads were re-called with MiXCR into one record per CDR3 protein. The sample has approximately 630,000 distinct CDR3 sequences, about 12% seen once. This sample was included in a study of T-cell reconstitution after alpha-beta-depleted transplantation in children. General observations from the study: Several hundred expanded graft clones reportedly gave rise to the alpha-beta T cells present about two months after transplant. The high TCRbeta diversity at day 60 in some patients came from surviving recipient T cells and thymic progenitors. By one year post-transplant, T-cell counts and diversity largely arose from T cells that were newly produced.

This CDR3 contains 15 residues. Trimming left V 2 bases short and J 6 bases short, with 17 bases between. The chain recombines TRBV12-3 or TRBV12-4 with TRBJ2-7; D might be TRBD1 or TRBD2, each matching 5 bases. Sequencing used PBMCs, obtained before TCRalphabeta/CD19-depleted stem cell transplant. The source is a girl aged 2 to 10 with congenital amegakaryocytic thrombocytopenia, due to receive a stem cell transplant. CDR3 sequence (DNA): TGTGCCAGCAGTTTATTTTTGGGACCGGCGGCCGAGCAGTACTTC. It yields the protein CASSLFLGPAAEQYF.